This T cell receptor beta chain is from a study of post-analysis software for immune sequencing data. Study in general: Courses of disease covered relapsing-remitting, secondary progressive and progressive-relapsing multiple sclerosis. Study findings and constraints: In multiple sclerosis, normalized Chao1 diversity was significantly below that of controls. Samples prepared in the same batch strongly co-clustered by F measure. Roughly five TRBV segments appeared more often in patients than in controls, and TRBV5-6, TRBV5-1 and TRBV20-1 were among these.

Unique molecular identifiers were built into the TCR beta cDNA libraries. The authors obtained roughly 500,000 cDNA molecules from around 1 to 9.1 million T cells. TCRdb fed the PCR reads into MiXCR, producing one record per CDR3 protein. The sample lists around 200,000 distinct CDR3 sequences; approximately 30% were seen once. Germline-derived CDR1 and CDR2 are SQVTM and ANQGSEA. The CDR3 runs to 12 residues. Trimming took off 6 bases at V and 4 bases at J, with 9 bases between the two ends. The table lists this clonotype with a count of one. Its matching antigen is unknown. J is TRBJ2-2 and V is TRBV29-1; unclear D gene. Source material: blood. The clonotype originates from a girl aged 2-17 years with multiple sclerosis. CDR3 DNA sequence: TGCAGCGTCGTGCGGCGCACCGGGGAGCTGTTTTTT. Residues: CSVVRRTGELFF.